Many counts were recorded for the clone carrying this TCR beta chain. Its specificity is not known. The read ends 3 residues early relative to the CDR3; the germline J gene fills the gap. Libraries were prepared by immunoSEQ multiplex PCR; TCRdb keeps only in-frame clonotypes and omits some of them. The sample includes 35,000 to 55,000 clones, none of them occurring once. The sample originates from a study of T cell clonality in common variable immunodeficiency. Regarding the study as a whole: CVID subjects had higher TCRbeta clonality than healthy controls, most marked in about a third.

V trimming: 1 base; J trimming: 1 base; junction bases outside the gene matches: 12. Germline CDR1 is DFQATT and CDR2 is SNEGSKA (reference sequence). The CDR3 spans 17 residues. The clonotype originates from a person aged 18-69 years in good health. The sample consisted of peripheral blood mononuclear cells. The chain combines TRBV20-1 with TRBJ1-1, with 7 bases lining up with TRBD1. The CDR3 loop reads CSARAWDSPRANTEAFF. The covered CDR3 bases are TGCAGTGCTAGAGCATGGGACAGCCCACGGGCGAACACTGAA.